These T cell receptor beta chains were read from a single sample in a study of cytomegalovirus exposure and HLA in healthy donors. The protocol was immunoSEQ multiplex PCR, while the TCRdb copy is restricted to in-frame clones and leaves out a portion. The repertoire shows approximately 58,000 clones; the top ten hold 3.6%. The sequenced sample was PBMCs. The receptor source for this set is a woman aged 18 to 35 in good health and CMV-seronegative. Both conserved end residues are part of each CDR3.

v_call: TRBV6-1
cdr3_aa: CASTLGGSNQPQHF

v_call: TRBV7-9
cdr3_aa: CASSLGLRGQFF

v_call: TRBV4-1
cdr3_aa: CASSQLTDRPDTEAFF

v_call: TRBV9
cdr3_aa: CASSPSRGWADGYTF

v_call: TRBV7-2
cdr3_aa: CASTLGGGYTEAFF

v_call: TRBV6-1
cdr3_aa: CASSELGGSEQYF

v_call: TRBV30
cdr3_aa: CAWNRGTEAFF

v_call: TRBV7-2
cdr3_aa: CASRRYRTGSTGELFF

v_call: TRBV4-1
cdr3_aa: CASSLDATGGNTGELFF

v_call: TRBV29-1
cdr3_aa: CSVEPSRDSPGGPIAGTQYF

v_call: TRBV14
cdr3_aa: CASSRRTPTEAFF

v_call: TRBV6-1
cdr3_aa: CASSEIGGTDNEQFF

v_call: TRBV18
cdr3_aa: CASSPGTGNQPQHF

v_call: TRBV5-6
cdr3_aa: CASSLGGAGAGELFF

v_call: TRBV29-1
cdr3_aa: CSVVIQRSAYEQYF